This TCR beta chain emerged from a study of cytotoxic CD8 clonotypes in ibrutinib-treated CLL. The wider study: Outcomes included approximately 25 partial and 2 complete responses; after median roughly 70 months, around 15 stayed remitted and about 12 progressed.

The ends were cut back, 4 bases at V and 6 bases at J, with 11 bases in the middle. The CDR3 runs to 13 residues. Germline V gene data show CDR1 as SGDLS and CDR2 as YYNGEE. The assay was immunoSEQ multiplex PCR, and TCRdb's table has in-frame clones only and misses some. Here the sample spans about 200,000 clones, 70% being singletons. V and J are TRBV9 and TRBJ1-5; D is unresolved. The sequenced sample was PBMCs, obtained after 12 months of ibrutinib treatment. This receptor was obtained from a human donor with chronic lymphocytic leukemia. The CDR3 loop is CASSPHPGQPQHF. The CDR3 DNA sequence: TGTGCCAGCAGCCCTCACCCCGGTCAGCCCCAGCATTTT.